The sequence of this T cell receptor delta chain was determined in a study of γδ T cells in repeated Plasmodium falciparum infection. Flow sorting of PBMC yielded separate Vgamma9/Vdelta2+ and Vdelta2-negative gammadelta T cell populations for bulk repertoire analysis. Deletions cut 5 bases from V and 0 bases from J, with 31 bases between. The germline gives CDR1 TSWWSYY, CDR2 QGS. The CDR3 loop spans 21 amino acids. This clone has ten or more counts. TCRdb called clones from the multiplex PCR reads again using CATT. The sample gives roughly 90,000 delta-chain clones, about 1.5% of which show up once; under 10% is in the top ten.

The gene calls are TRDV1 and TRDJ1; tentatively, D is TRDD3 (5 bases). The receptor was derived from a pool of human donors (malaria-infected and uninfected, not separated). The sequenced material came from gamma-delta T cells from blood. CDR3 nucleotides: TGTGCTCTTGGGAAGAAAGGCAGCCCTATCGGGTGTTGGGGCAACACCGATAAACTCATCTTT. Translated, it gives CALGKKGSPIGCWGNTDKLIF.